This T cell receptor beta chain was observed in a study of blood T cells in healthy people across ages. This clonotype came up a few times. A second about 7 to 11 cycle PCR used barcoded and J-beta primers. TCRdb re-analysed the 5' RACE reads in MiXCR, keeping a single row per CDR3 protein. Of about 800,000 distinct CDR3 sequences listed, just under 25% are singletons. These same data were also listed under a study on T cells of mothers and their children.

Material for sequencing was blood. This receptor was identified in a boy aged 10-17 years in good health.

DNA for the CDR3: TGCAGCGTTGGACCTGGGACAGGGATCTACGAGCAGTACTTC. As protein: CSVGPGTGIYEQYF. This chain connects TRBV29-1 to TRBJ2-7; 9 nucleotides agree with TRBD1. Trimming took 4 bases from V and 3 from J; bases not matched to a gene: 7. The CDR3 has 14 amino acids. Germline CDR1 is SQVTM and CDR2 is ANQGSEA.